The T cell receptor beta chain described here comes from a study of blood T cell repertoires in COVID-19. The data were produced by immunoSEQ multiplex PCR, yet TCRdb's version contains in-frame clones alone and is incomplete. The table records about 200,000 clones, roughly nine tenths of them present only once. Trimming cost V 3 bases and J 0 bases; bases outside gene matches: 6. The CDR3 is made up of 16 amino acids. Looked up from germline, CDR1 is MGHDK and CDR2 is SYGVNS. Material: PBMCs or T cells enriched from blood (not recorded which). The receptor's source is a woman aged 30 to 39 with acute COVID-19. This chain links TRBV25-1 with TRBJ1-1; 8 bases map to TRBD1. The CDR3 loop is CASSDRGRGMNTEAFF. The CDR3 coding sequence is TGTGCCAGCAGTGACAGGGGGCGGGGAATGAACACTGAAGCTTTCTTT.